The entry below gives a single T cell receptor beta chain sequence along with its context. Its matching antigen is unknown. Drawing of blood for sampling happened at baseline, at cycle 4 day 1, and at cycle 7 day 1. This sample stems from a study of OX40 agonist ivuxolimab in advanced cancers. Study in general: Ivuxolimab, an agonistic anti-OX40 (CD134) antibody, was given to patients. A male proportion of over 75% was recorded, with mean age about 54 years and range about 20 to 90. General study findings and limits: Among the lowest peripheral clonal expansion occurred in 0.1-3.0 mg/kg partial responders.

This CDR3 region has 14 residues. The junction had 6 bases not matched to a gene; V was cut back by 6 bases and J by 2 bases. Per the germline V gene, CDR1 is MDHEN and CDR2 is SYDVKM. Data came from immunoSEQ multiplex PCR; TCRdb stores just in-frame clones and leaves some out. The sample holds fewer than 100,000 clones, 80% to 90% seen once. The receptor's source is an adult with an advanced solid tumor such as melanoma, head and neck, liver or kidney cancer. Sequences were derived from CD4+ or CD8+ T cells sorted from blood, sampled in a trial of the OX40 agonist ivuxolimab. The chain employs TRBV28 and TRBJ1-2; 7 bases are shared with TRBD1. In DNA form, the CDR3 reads TGTGCCAGCAGGTCGGAGACAGGGAACTATGGCTACACCTTC. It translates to CASRSETGNYGYTF.